This T cell receptor beta chain was documented in a study of long-term antiretroviral therapy in people with HIV. The overall study: First collections came about a decade before the 2015 immediate-ART recommendation.

V was pared by 1 base and J by 7 bases, with 16 bases between. The V gene's germline CDR1 is SQVTM and CDR2 ANQGSEA. This CDR3 is built from 14 residues. Every single participant having HIV got treatment inside the United States. immunoSEQ v3.0 was run at survey level. The table came from immunoSEQ multiplex PCR; TCRdb's copy has only in-frame clones and leaves some out. The data hold around 33,000 clones, with 80% to 90% observed a single time. This chain connects TRBV29-1 to TRBJ1-2, with D maybe TRBD1 (5 bases). The receptor's source is a man aged 18-30 years with HIV. Sequenced here: unsorted PBMCs, sampled 0.3 years after starting antiretroviral therapy. In DNA form, the CDR3 reads TGCAGCGTTGAAGGGGGATTGACAGTTACTGGCTACACCTTC. This sequence encodes CSVEGGLTVTGYTF.